These T cell receptor beta chains were read from a single sample in a study of blood T cell repertoires in COVID-19. Produced via immunoSEQ multiplex PCR; TCRdb's table is partial and in-frame only. The data contain approximately 190,000 clones, 80% to 85% of them seen just once; the ten biggest clones take up roughly 3.1%. The sample comprised PBMCs or T cells enriched from blood (not recorded which). These TCRs come from a woman in her twenties or thirties who had been exposed to COVID-19. Each CDR3 is given with its conserved first and last residue. The D gene is left open where the match is weak. Clone size is stated in some rows and not others, as once, few, many or a class when expanded.

CDR3aa	CDR3nt	d_gene	v_gene	j_gene	abundance
CASSQDLQGVFGYTF	TGTGCCAGCAGCCAAGATCTCCAGGGGGTATTTGGCTACACCTTC	TRBD1	TRBV3-1/TRBV3-2	TRBJ1-2	NA
CASSLMAADSNQPQHF	TGTGCCAGCAGTTTGATGGCGGCCGATAGCAATCAGCCCCAGCATTTT	NA	TRBV27	TRBJ1-5	NA
CAISGRDSITYEQYF	TGTGCCATCAGTGGACGAGACAGCATTACCTACGAGCAGTACTTC	NA	TRBV10-3	TRBJ2-7	NA
CASTEINQPQHF	TGTGCCAGCACGGAGATAAATCAGCCCCAGCATTTT	NA	TRBV27	TRBJ1-5	NA
CASSRESNQPQHF	TGTGCCAGTAGCAGGGAAAGCAATCAGCCCCAGCATTTT	NA	TRBV19	TRBJ1-5	NA
CASRKGGGASSYEQYF	TGTGCCAGCCGTAAGGGGGGAGGGGCGAGCTCCTACGAGCAGTACTTC	NA	TRBV2	TRBJ2-7	NA
CASSLPSGGRYEQYF	TGTGCCAGCAGCTTGCCCAGCGGGGGGCGCTACGAGCAGTACTTC	TRBD2	TRBV5-4	TRBJ2-7	few
CAISEATSGGTDTQYF	TGTGCCATCAGTGAGGCGACTAGCGGGGGGACAGATACGCAGTATTTT	TRBD2	TRBV10-3	TRBJ2-3	NA
CASSQAYRTSTDTQYF	TGTGCCAGCAGCCAAGCGTACAGGACCAGCACAGATACGCAGTATTTT	NA	TRBV14	TRBJ2-3	NA
CASSPGTSYEQYF	TGTGCCAGCAGCCCCGGGACTTCCTACGAGCAGTACTTC	NA	TRBV7-9	TRBJ2-7	NA
CASSQVGVSGYTF	TGTGCCAGCAGCCAAGTCGGTGTTTCTGGCTACACCTTC	NA	TRBV3-1/TRBV3-2	TRBJ1-2	NA
CASSQAIGGTGNNQPQHF	TGCGCCAGCAGCCAAGCCATAGGGGGGACAGGGAATAATCAGCCCCAGCATTTT	TRBD1	TRBV4-3	TRBJ1-5	NA
CASRFTGGWGNTIYF	TGTGCCAGCAGATTCACAGGGGGCTGGGGAAACACCATATATTTT	TRBD1	TRBV11-2	TRBJ1-3	NA
CASTRRWAATDTQYF	TGTGCCAGTACCCGGCGCTGGGCCGCAACAGATACGCAGTATTTT	NA	TRBV19	TRBJ2-3	NA
CASSLGGPDTEAFF	TGTGCCAGCAGCCTAGGGGGCCCGGACACTGAAGCTTTCTTT	TRBD1	TRBV7-6	TRBJ1-1	few
CASVSGGSNEQYF	TGTGCTAGTGTCTCGGGAGGGTCGAACGAGCAGTACTTC	TRBD2	TRBV12-5	TRBJ2-7	NA
CASSLGSLAGNEQFF	TGTGCCAGCAGCTTAGGGTCACTAGCGGGGAATGAGCAGTTCTTC	TRBD2	TRBV7-8	TRBJ2-1	NA